This T cell receptor beta chain was recovered during a study of cytomegalovirus exposure and HLA in healthy donors. Study at large: The 120 validation repertoires used the same platform as the 650 to 850 first-cohort repertoires (as reported by a later analysis). Overall study results and limits: In vitro experiments confirmed that three CMV-associated chains were specific for CMV antigens.

Produced via immunoSEQ multiplex PCR; TCRdb's table is partial and in-frame only. The repertoire includes under 350,000 clones, 70% to 90% of them detected once, and 1% sits in the top ten. Details on this clone: What it binds is unknown.

The CDR3 length is 17 residues. J was trimmed by 3 bases and V by 1 base; bases with no gene match: 11. The germline CDR1 and CDR2 sequences are SGHTA and FQGTGA. Sequenced input: PBMCs. The TCR sequence derives from a woman under 30 in good health and CMV-seronegative. The J gene is TRBJ1-2, the V gene TRBV7-3; 7 bases are a match to TRBD1. Here the CDR3 reads CASSLRPSPTGHYGYTF. The CDR3 DNA reads as TGTGCCAGCAGCTTAAGGCCCTCCCCGACAGGGCACTATGGCTACACCTTC. Full variable domain (missing parts from reference TRBV7-3 and TRBJ1-2): GAGVSQTPSNKVTEKGKYVELRCDPISGHTALYWYRQSLGQGPEFLIYFQGTGAADDSGLPNDRFFAVRPEGSVSTLKIQRTERGDSAVYLCASSLRPSPTGHYGYTFGSGTRLTVV.